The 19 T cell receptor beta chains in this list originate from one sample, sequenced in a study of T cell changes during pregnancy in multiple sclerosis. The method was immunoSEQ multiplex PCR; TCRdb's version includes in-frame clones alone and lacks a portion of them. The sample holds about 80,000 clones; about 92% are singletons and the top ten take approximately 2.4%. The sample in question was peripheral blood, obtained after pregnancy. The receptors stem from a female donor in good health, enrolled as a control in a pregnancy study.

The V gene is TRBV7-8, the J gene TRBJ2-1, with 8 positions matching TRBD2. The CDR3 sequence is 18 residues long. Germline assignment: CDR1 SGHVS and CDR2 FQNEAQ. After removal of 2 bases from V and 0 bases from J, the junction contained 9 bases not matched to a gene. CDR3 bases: TGTGCCAGCAGCTTATGGTTAGCGGGGTTCAGCTCCTACAATGAGCAGTTCTTC. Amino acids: CASSLWLAGFSSYNEQFF. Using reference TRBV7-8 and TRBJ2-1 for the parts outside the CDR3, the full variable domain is GAGVSQSPRYKVAKRGQDVALRCDPISGHVSLFWYQQALGQGPEFLTYFQNEAQLDKSGLPSDRFFAERPEGSVSTLKIQRTQQEDSAVYLCASSLWLAGFSSYNEQFFGPGTRLTVL.

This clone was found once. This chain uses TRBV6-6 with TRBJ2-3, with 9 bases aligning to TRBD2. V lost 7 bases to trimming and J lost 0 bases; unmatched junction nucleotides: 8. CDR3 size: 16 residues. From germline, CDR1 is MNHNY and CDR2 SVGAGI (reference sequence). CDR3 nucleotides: TGTGCCAGCAATGATAGCGGGGGCCCTAGCACAGATACGCAGTATTTT. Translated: CASNDSGGPSTDTQYF.

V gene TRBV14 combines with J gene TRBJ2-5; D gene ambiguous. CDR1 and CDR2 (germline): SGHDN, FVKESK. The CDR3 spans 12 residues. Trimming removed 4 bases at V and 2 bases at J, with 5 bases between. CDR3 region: CASSRLQETQYF. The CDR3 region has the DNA TGTGCCAGCAGCCGCCTACAAGAGACCCAGTACTTC.

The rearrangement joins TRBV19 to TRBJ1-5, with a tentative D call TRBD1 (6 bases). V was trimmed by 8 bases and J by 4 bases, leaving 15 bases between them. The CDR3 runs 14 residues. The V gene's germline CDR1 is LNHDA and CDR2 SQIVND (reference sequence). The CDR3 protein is CASGGGQLNQPQHF. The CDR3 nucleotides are TGTGCCAGTGGGGGCGGACAGTTGAATCAGCCCCAGCATTTT.

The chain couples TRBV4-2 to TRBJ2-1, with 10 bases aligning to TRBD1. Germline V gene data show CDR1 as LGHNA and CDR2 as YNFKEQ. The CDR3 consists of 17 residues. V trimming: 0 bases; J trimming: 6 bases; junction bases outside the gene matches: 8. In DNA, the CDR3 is TGTGCCAGCAGCCAAGAACCGACAGGGGGCAAGGGCAATGAGCAGTTCTTC. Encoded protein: CASSQEPTGGKGNEQFF.

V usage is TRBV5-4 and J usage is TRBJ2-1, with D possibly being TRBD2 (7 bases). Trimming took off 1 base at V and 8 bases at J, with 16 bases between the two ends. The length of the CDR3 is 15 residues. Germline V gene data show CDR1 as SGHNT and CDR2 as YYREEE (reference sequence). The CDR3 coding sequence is TGTGCCAGCAGCTTGCTGGGGGGGCGTTCGTATGAGCAGTTCTTC. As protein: CASSLLGGRSYEQFF. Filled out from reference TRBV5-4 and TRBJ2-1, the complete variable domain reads ETGVTQSPTHLIKTRGQQVTLRCSSQSGHNTVSWYQQALGQGPQFIFQYYREEENGRGNFPPRFSGLQFPNYSSELNVNALELDDSALYLCASSLLGGRSYEQFFGPGTRLTVL.

DNA of the CDR3: TGTGCCAGCAGTGAGACTAGCGGGGGGATTAGCTCCTACGAGCAGTACTTC. Amino acid sequence: CASSETSGGISSYEQYF. This chain uses TRBV6-1 with TRBJ2-7, with 13 bases matching TRBD2. With V trimmed by 3 bases and J by 0 bases, 5 bases remained unmatched. The length of the CDR3 is 17 residues. In germline, CDR1 is MNHNS, CDR2 SASEGT.

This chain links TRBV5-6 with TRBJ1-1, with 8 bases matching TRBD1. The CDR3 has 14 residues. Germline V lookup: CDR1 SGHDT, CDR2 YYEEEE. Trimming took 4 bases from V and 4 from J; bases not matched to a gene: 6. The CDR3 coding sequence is TGTGCCAGCAGCAGGACAGGGATGAGCACTGAAGCTTTCTTT. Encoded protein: CASSRTGMSTEAFF.

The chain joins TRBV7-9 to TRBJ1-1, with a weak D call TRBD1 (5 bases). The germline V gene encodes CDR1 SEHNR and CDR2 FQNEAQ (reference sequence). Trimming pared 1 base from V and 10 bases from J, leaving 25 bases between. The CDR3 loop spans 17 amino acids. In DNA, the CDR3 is TGTGCCAGCAGCTTAGTAAAGGGGCTCACCGGGGGATATAGAGCTTTCTTT. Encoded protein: CASSLVKGLTGGYRAFF. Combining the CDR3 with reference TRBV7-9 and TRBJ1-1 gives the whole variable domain DTGVSQNPRHKITKRGQNVTFRCDPISEHNRLYWYRQTLGQGPEFLTYFQNEAQLEKSRLLSDRFSAERPKGSFSTLEIQRTEQGDSAMYLCASSLVKGLTGGYRAFFGQGTRLTVV.

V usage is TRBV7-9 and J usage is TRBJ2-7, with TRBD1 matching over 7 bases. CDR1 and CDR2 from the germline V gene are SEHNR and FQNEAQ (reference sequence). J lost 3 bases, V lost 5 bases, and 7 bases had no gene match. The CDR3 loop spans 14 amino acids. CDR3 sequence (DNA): TGTGCCAGCAGCACCGGACAGGCCGACTACGAGCAGTACTTC. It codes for CASSTGQADYEQYF.

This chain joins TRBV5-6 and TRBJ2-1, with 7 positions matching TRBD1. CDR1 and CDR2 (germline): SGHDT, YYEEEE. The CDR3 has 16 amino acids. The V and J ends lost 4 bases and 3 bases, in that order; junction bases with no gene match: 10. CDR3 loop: CASSVDGTVNYNEQFF. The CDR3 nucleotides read TGTGCCAGCAGCGTCGACGGGACAGTCAACTACAATGAGCAGTTCTTC.

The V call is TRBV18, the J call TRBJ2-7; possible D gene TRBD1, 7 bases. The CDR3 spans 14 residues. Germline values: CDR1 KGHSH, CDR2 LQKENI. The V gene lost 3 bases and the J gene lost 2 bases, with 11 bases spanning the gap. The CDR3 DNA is TGTGCCAGCTCACCGGCGGGACAGACCTACGAGCAGTACTTC. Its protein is CASSPAGQTYEQYF.

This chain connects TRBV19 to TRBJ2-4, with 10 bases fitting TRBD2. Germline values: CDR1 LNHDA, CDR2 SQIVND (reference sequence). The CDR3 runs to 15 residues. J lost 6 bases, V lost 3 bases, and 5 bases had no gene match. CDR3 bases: TGTGCCAGTAGTATCCCCTCTAGCGGGGGAAACATTCAGTACTTC. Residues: CASSIPSSGGNIQYF. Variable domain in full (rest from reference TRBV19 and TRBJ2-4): DGGITQSPKYLFRKEGQNVTLSCEQNLNHDAMYWYRQDPGQGLRLIYYSQIVNDFQKGDIAEGYSVSREKKESFPLTVTSAQKNPTAFYLCASSIPSSGGNIQYFGAGTRLSVL.

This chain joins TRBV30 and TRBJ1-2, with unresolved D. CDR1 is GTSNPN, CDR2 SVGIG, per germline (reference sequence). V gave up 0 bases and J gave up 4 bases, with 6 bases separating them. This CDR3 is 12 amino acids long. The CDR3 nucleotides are TGTGCCTGGAGTGTATTTAGCTATGGCTACACCTTC. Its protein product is CAWSVFSYGYTF.

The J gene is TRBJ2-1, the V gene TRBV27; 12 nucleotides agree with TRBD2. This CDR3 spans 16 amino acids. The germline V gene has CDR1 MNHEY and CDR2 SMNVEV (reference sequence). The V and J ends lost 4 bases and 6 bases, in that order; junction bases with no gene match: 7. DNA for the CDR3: TGTGCCAGCAGTTCCTTGGGACTAGCGGGCCGCAATGAGCAGTTCTTC. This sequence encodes CASSSLGLAGRNEQFF.

The CDR3 DNA reads as TGTGCCAGCAGCTCCCGGACTTCAGATACGCAGTATTTT. Translating gives CASSSRTSDTQYF. This rearrangement joins TRBV7-2 to TRBJ2-3, with D possibly matching TRBD2 (5 bases). This CDR3 has 13 amino acids. V dropped 4 bases and J dropped 4 bases, with 9 bases sitting between them. Germline-derived CDR1 and CDR2 are SGHTA and FQGNSA.

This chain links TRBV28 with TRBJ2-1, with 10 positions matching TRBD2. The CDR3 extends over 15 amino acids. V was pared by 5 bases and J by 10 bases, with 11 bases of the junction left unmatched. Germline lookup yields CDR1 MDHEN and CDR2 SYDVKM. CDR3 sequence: CASSLPSGSLGEQFF. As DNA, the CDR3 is TGTGCCAGCAGTCTTCCTAGCGGGAGTCTTGGGGAGCAGTTCTTC.

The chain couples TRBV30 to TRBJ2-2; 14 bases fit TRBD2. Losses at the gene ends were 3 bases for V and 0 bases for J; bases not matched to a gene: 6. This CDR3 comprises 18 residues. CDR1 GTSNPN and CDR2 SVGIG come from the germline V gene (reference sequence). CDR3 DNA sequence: TGTGCCTGGAGGAGGACTAGCGGGGGGCTTACGAACACCGGGGAGCTGTTTTTT. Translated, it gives CAWRRTSGGLTNTGELFF.

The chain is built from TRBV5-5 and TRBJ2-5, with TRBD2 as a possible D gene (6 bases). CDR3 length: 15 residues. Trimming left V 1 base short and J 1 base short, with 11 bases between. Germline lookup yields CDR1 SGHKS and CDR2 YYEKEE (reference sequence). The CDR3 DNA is TGTGCCAGCAGCTTGTATGCGGGGAGCCAAGAGACCCAGTACTTC. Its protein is CASSLYAGSQETQYF. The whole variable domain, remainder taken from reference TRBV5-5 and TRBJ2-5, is DAGVTQSPTHLIKTRGQQVTLRCSPISGHKSVSWYQQVLGQGPQFIFQYYEKEERGRGNFPDRFSARQFPNYSSELNVNALLLGDSALYLCASSLYAGSQETQYFGPGTRLLVL.